This T cell receptor (beta chain) was sequenced in a study of a mutant IDH1 vaccine in newly diagnosed glioma. Turning to the study itself: Visits V12 and V13 fell at weeks 35 and 47, respectively.

As for time point: week 47, end of study. Each vaccine dose was 300 ug of mutant IDH1 20-mer peptide, with topical imiquimod. Germline V gives CDR1 SSHAT, CDR2 FNYEAQ (reference sequence). The CDR3 consists of 14 residues. Concerning this clone: Its target is unknown. An end of the junction differs from the germline gene, which may be a read error.

Generated by immunoSEQ multiplex PCR, the TCRdb table keeps only in-frame clones and is missing some. Of some 50,000 clones in the sample, less than 70% were seen once. The rearrangement joins TRBV7-7 to TRBJ2-5, with a weak D call TRBD1 (5 bases). This receptor was obtained from a man in his forties or fifties with glioma. Some clones in this sample may be carry-over from other donors' samples. This specimen was peripheral blood mononuclear cells (PBMCs), taken from a glioma patient whose treatment included an IDH1 peptide vaccine. The CDR3 region is CASSPKGRKETQYF. In DNA, the CDR3 is TGTGCTAGCAGTCCCAAGGGGCGGAAAGAGACCCAGTACTTC. The entire variable domain, with the rest obtained from reference TRBV7-7 and TRBJ2-5, is as follows: GAGVSQSPRYKVTKRGQDVTLRCDPISSHATLYWYQQALGQGPEFLTYFNYEAQPDKSGLPSDRFSAERPEGSISTLTIQRTEQRDSAMYRCASSPKGRKETQYFGPGTRLLVL.